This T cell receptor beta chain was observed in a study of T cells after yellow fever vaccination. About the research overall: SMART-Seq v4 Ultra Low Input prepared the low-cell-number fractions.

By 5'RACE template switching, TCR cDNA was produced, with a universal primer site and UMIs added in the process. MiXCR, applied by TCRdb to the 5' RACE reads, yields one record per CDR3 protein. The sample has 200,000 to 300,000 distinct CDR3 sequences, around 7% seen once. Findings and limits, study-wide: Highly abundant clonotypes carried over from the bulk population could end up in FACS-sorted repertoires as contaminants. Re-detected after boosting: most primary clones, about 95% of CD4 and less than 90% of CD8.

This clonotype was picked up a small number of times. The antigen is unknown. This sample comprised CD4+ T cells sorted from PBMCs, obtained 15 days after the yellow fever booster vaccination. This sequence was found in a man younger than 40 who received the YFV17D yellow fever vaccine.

The CDR3 DNA reads as TGCAGCGTTGTTCGTGCAGGGGGTAATATTAATGAGCAGTTCTTC. Translated: CSVVRAGGNINEQFF. The chain uses TRBV29-1 and TRBJ2-1; 7 bases agree with TRBD1. The CDR3 covers 15 residues. After removal of 4 bases from V and 7 bases from J, the junction contained 13 bases not matched to a gene. The V gene's germline CDR1 is SQVTM and CDR2 ANQGSEA.